This is a list of T cell receptor beta chains from one sample in a study of T cells in localized non-small cell lung cancer. Assay used: immunoSEQ multiplex PCR; TCRdb lists only in-frame clones, some missing. The sample includes around 28,000 clones, 94% seen only once; the top ten take less than 0.8%. The sample here was peripheral blood, taken before any cancer treatment. All receptors come from a woman aged 35 to 69 with stage I lung adenocarcinoma. Both conserved end residues are part of each CDR3. A D gene is named only where the DNA matches it firmly. Where a row states a size, it is once, few, many or the class of an expanded clone; other rows omit it.

NA TRBD2 TRBJ2-1 TRBV19 TGTGCCAGTAGTATGACTAGCGGAGCCTACAATGAGCAGTTCTTC CASSMTSGAYNEQFF
NA NA TRBJ2-3 TRBV5-1 TGCGCCAGCAGCTTGAACTCCTACACAGATACGCAGTATTTT CASSLNSYTDTQYF
once TRBD1 TRBJ2-7 TRBV6-5 TGTGCCGGGTCCGGGACAGGGTACGAGCAGTACTTC CAGSGTGYEQYF
NA NA TRBJ2-6 TRBV4-3 TGCGCCAGCAGCCAGAGCGGATCTGGGGCCAACGTCCTGACTTTC CASSQSGSGANVLTF
NA NA TRBJ1-5 TRBV28 TGTGCCAGCAGTTTATGGTACAGGAGGATCAATCAGCCCCAGCATTTT CASSLWYRRINQPQHF
NA TRBD2 TRBJ2-3 TRBV15 TGTGCCACCAGCAGAGAGCGTTTACGGCTAGCGGGGGAGGCACGCACAGATACGCAGTATTTT CATSRERLRLAGEARTDTQYF
NA TRBD1 TRBJ1-5 TRBV4-1 TGCGCCAGCAGCCAACCGGACAGGGATGATCAGCCCCAGCATTTT CASSQPDRDDQPQHF
NA TRBD1 TRBJ2-3 TRBV2 TGTGCCAGCAGTGTCGACAGGGGGCTGGCAGATACGCAGTATTTT CASSVDRGLADTQYF
NA TRBD1 TRBJ1-3 TRBV5-6 TGTGCCAGCAGCCCCTGGACAGGGGGATTCTCTGGAAACACCATATATTTT CASSPWTGGFSGNTIYF
NA NA TRBJ1-2 TRBV7-3 TGTGCCAGCAGCTTAACCGGCGGACCCTATGGCTACACCTTC CASSLTGGPYGYTF
few NA TRBJ1-1 TRBV5-1 TGCGCCAGCACCTGGGGGGGGCGGAACACTGAAGCTTTCTTT CASTWGGRNTEAFF
NA NA TRBJ2-1 TRBV7-2 TGTGCCAGCAGCCGTGGTCTTTGGGACAATGAGCAGTTCTTC CASSRGLWDNEQFF
NA TRBD2 TRBJ2-5 TRBV28 TGTGCCAGCAGTTCACTAGCGGGGGGACGGGAGACCCAGTACTTC CASSSLAGGRETQYF
NA NA TRBJ1-6 TRBV4-3 TGCGCCAGCAGCCAAGATCAGAATTCACCCCTCCACTTT CASSQDQNSPLHF
NA NA TRBJ2-4 TRBV7-2 TGTGCCAGCAGCCGAGGGGGAGTTTGGGGCATTCAGTACTTC CASSRGGVWGIQYF
few NA TRBJ1-3 TRBV29-1 TGCAGCGCCACACCGGGGACAAACTCTGGAAACACCATATATTTT CSATPGTNSGNTIYF
NA TRBD2 TRBJ2-1 TRBV11-3 TGTGCCAGCAGCGTACGACTAGCTAGTGGCCACAATGAGCAGTTCTTC CASSVRLASGHNEQFF
NA NA TRBJ1-4 TRBV4-3 TGCGCCAGCAGCCAAGGAGCTCCGGAGGCTAATGAAAAACTGTTTTTT CASSQGAPEANEKLFF
NA TRBD2 TRBJ2-3 TRBV7-2 TGTGCCAGCAGCTTAAGCTCGTCTAGCGGGGGGACAGATACGCAGTATTTT CASSLSSSSGGTDTQYF
NA TRBD1 TRBJ1-2 TRBV5-8 TGTGCCAGCAGCATTGATGACAGGGGGCCCGCCGGCACCTTC CASSIDDRGPAGTF
once NA TRBJ2-1 TRBV5-6 TGTGCCAGCAGCTTCCAGGGACCCTCCTACAATGAGCAGTTCTTC CASSFQGPSYNEQFF
NA NA TRBJ2-7 TRBV7-2 TGTGCCAGCAGCTTATTCGGTCCCACCTTCGGGACACCAGGGATGGAGCAGTACTTC CASSLFGPTFGTPGMEQYF
NA TRBD1 TRBJ1-6 TRBV2 TGTGCCAGCAGTGAGGAGCAGGGGGCGCGTTCACCCCTCCACTTT CASSEEQGARSPLHF
few NA TRBJ2-1 TRBV2 TGTGCCAGCAGTGAAGGCAGGGCCTACAATGAGCAGTTCTTC CASSEGRAYNEQFF
NA NA TRBJ2-7 TRBV21-1 TGTGCCAGCAGCAAGCCCCTAGCGGGGAATGCCTACGAGCAGTACTTC CASSKPLAGNAYEQYF
NA NA TRBJ2-3 TRBV5-4 TGTGCCAGCAGTCCATATGGGTTTAGGGCGGGAAGCACAGATACGCAGTATTTT CASSPYGFRAGSTDTQYF
NA NA TRBJ1-4 TRBV18 TGTGCCAGCTCACCGTCCACAGAAAAACTGTTTTTT CASSPSTEKLFF
NA NA TRBJ2-5 TRBV4-1 TGCGCCAGCAGCCATCCGACACTTAGAGAGACCCAGTACTTC CASSHPTLRETQYF
NA TRBD1 TRBJ1-3 TRBV7-9 TGTGCCAGCAGCCCCCGACGGACAGGGATTACTGGAAACACCATATATTTT CASSPRRTGITGNTIYF
NA NA TRBJ2-4 TRBV5-1 TGCGCCAGCAGCTTGGCGGGGGCAGGGGCCAAAAACATTCAGTACTTC CASSLAGAGAKNIQYF
once NA TRBJ2-6 TRBV19 TGTGCCAGTAGTCTGCTCTCTGGTGAGAGGGGGGCCAACGTCCTGACTTTC CASSLLSGERGANVLTF
NA NA TRBJ2-6 TRBV9 TGTGCCAGCAGCGTATCAGGGACCCCCTCTGGGGCCAACGTCCTGACTTTC CASSVSGTPSGANVLTF
NA NA TRBJ2-1 TRBV2 TGTGCCAGCAGTTCGCTTGGTGAGCAGTTCTTC CASSSLGEQFF